Each of the 17 T cell receptor beta chains below was sequenced from the same sample in a study of blood T cell repertoires in COVID-19. Sequenced by immunoSEQ multiplex PCR; TCRdb stores in-frame clones only, minus some. Of fewer than 200,000 clones listed, approximately 84% were seen once; the top ten hold approximately 12%. The sequenced sample consisted of PBMCs or T cells enriched from blood (not recorded which). The receptors stem from a man aged 50 to 60 who had recovered from COVID-19.

J is TRBJ2-6 and V is TRBV12-3 or TRBV12-4, with D hard to call. The CDR3 consists of 13 residues. Trimming pared 3 bases from V and 5 bases from J, leaving 5 bases between. In DNA form, the CDR3 reads TGTGCCAGCAGTTTGTCCAGGGCCAACGTCCTGACTTTC. Translated: CASSLSRANVLTF.

The rearrangement links TRBV19 to TRBJ2-3; possibly TRBD2 for D (5 bases). The V end lost 5 bases, the J end lost 1 base, and 10 bases lay between the germline ends. The CDR3 totals 14 residues. In germline, CDR1 is LNHDA, CDR2 SQIVND (reference sequence). The CDR3 region has the DNA TGTGCCAGTAGTTCCGCCGGGGGCACAGATACGCAGTATTTT. Amino acid sequence: CASSSAGGTDTQYF. Based on the CDR3 plus reference TRBV19 and TRBJ2-3, the full variable domain is DGGITQSPKYLFRKEGQNVTLSCEQNLNHDAMYWYRQDPGQGLRLIYYSQIVNDFQKGDIAEGYSVSREKKESFPLTVTSAQKNPTAFYLCASSSAGGTDTQYFGPGTRLTVL.

The chain employs TRBV3-1 (or the pseudogene TRBV3-2) and TRBJ2-2; 7 nucleotides align to TRBD2. The germline V gene has CDR1 LGHDT and CDR2 YNNKEL (reference sequence). This CDR3 is built from 15 residues. V gave up 7 bases and J gave up 0 bases; unmatched junction bases: 5. The CDR3 DNA reads TGTGCCAGCATCGACCGGGGGGCGAACACCGGGGAGCTGTTTTTT. The encoded protein is CASIDRGANTGELFF.

J is TRBJ2-7 and V is TRBV19; D is undetermined. CDR1 is LNHDA, CDR2 SQIVND, per germline (reference sequence). The CDR3 is 14 residues long. V gave up 6 bases and J gave up 0 bases, with 12 bases separating them. The CDR3 DNA reads as TGTGCCAGTAGGCGCACTCGGAGCTCCTACGAGCAGTACTTC. It translates to CASRRTRSSYEQYF.

V usage is TRBV6-5 and J usage is TRBJ1-2; tentatively, D is TRBD1 (5 bases). V lost 2 bases and J lost 2, with 15 bases in between. CDR1 is MNHEY and CDR2 is SVGAGI in the germline V gene. The CDR3 runs to 16 residues. The CDR3 region has the DNA TGTGCCAGCAGTTACAGGGGATTCTCTGTAAACTATGGCTACACCTTC. Translation gives CASSYRGFSVNYGYTF.

The chain employs TRBV12-5 and TRBJ2-7; D possibly corresponds to TRBD2 (6 bases). This CDR3 spans 14 amino acids. The ends were cut back, 5 bases at V and 3 bases at J, with 14 bases in the middle. The germline V gene encodes CDR1 LGHNT and CDR2 FRNRAP. The CDR3 DNA is TGTGCTAGTGGTCCTACAGGAGGGAACTACGAGCAGTACTTC. Its protein product is CASGPTGGNYEQYF.

The chain links TRBV3-1 (or the pseudogene TRBV3-2) to TRBJ1-6, with D maybe TRBD1 (6 bases). CDR1 is LGHDT, CDR2 YNNKEL, per germline (reference sequence). The CDR3 has 17 amino acids. V lost 3 bases, J lost 7 bases, and 19 bases lay in between. The CDR3 bases are TGTGCCAGCAGCCAGGGGGCTAACCCATCTGGAAATTCACCCCTCCACTTT. Its protein is CASSQGANPSGNSPLHF.

The chain combines TRBV27 with TRBJ2-3, with 7 bases lining up with TRBD1. CDR3 length: 18 amino acids. The V gene's germline CDR1 is MNHEY and CDR2 SMNVEV (reference sequence). Trimming at V came to 7 bases and at J to 1 base, leaving 17 bases not matched to a gene. For the CDR3, the DNA is TGTGCCAGCATCCCCCGGGACAGAGTACCCTCTGGCACAGATACGCAGTATTTT. This sequence encodes CASIPRDRVPSGTDTQYF.

Of note for this clone: Sequence at one end of the junction differs from germline and may be a read error. V is TRBV24-1 and J is TRBJ1-2, with D perhaps TRBD1 (6 bases). The CDR3 covers 12 residues. Germline loops: CDR1 KGHDR, CDR2 SFDVKD. CDR3 sequence: CATSDLHGTIAF. CDR3 DNA sequence: TGTGCCACCAGTGATTTGCACGGGACAATCGCCTTC.

The gene calls are TRBV10-3 and TRBJ1-5; 7 bases fit TRBD1. This CDR3 comprises 15 residues. Looked up from germline, CDR1 is ENHRY and CDR2 is SYGVKD. The ends lost 10 bases at V and 0 bases at J; junction bases unmatched: 9. CDR3 residues: CATWDSPSSNQPQHF. Written as DNA, the CDR3 is TGTGCCACCTGGGACAGCCCCAGTAGCAATCAGCCCCAGCATTTT.

The V gene is TRBV7-9, the J gene TRBJ2-3; D remains ambiguous. Germline values: CDR1 SEHNR, CDR2 FQNEAQ (reference sequence). Trimming shortened V by 8 bases and J by 2 bases, and 14 bases separated the two germline ends. This CDR3 contains 14 residues. The CDR3 nucleotides read TGTGCCAGCCAATTAGGAGCTCCCACAGATACGCAGTATTTT. The encoded protein is CASQLGAPTDTQYF.

The sample holds many counts of this clone. Because the CDR3's place on the DNA is in doubt, the DNA is left out and the CDR3 is given as listed by TCRdb. This chain links TRBV27 with TRBJ1-5; the table assigns TRBD1, which was not confirmed against the DNA. Germline values: CDR1 MNHEY, CDR2 SMNVEV (reference sequence). The CDR3 length is 16 residues, termini included. CDR3 residues: CASSFLAGGGNQPQHF.

The chain joins TRBV19 to TRBJ2-2, with a tentative D call TRBD2 (6 bases). The CDR3 runs to 16 residues. Trimming left V 3 bases short and J 5 bases short, with 16 bases between. Germline V gene sequence: CDR1 LNHDA, CDR2 SQIVND (reference sequence). CDR3 nucleotide sequence: TGTGCCAGTAGTATTAACGGGAGATTCGAGACCGGGGAGCTGTTTTTT. Amino acid sequence: CASSINGRFETGELFF. Using reference TRBV19 and TRBJ2-2 for the parts outside the CDR3, the full variable domain is DGGITQSPKYLFRKEGQNVTLSCEQNLNHDAMYWYRQDPGQGLRLIYYSQIVNDFQKGDIAEGYSVSREKKESFPLTVTSAQKNPTAFYLCASSINGRFETGELFFGEGSRLTVL.

V gene TRBV6-6 combines with J gene TRBJ2-7; 10 nucleotides match TRBD1. V lost 0 bases to trimming and J lost 6 bases; unmatched junction nucleotides: 5. The CDR3 contains 15 residues. Germline V lookup: CDR1 MNHNY, CDR2 SVGAGI (reference sequence). CDR3 residues: CASSYSGQGFVEQYF. The DNA of the CDR3 is TGTGCCAGCAGTTACTCGGGACAGGGGTTCGTCGAGCAGTACTTC.

The V call is TRBV30, the J call TRBJ1-2; D not resolved. The CDR3 length is 12 residues. Trimming shortened V by 0 bases and J by 7 bases, and 9 bases separated the two germline ends. Looked up from germline, CDR1 is GTSNPN and CDR2 is SVGIG (reference sequence). The CDR3 region has the DNA TGTGCCTGGAGTGTAAGTCCGGGTGGCTACACCTTC. Translating gives CAWSVSPGGYTF.

The CDR3 DNA sequence: TGTGCCAGCTCACAGGGGGCTCGAACTGAAGCTTTCTTT. Protein product: CASSQGARTEAFF. V gene TRBV18 combines with J gene TRBJ1-1; the match to TRBD1 covers 7 bases. The V and J ends lost 4 bases and 5 bases, in that order; junction bases with no gene match: 4. The V gene's germline CDR1 is KGHSH and CDR2 LQKENI. The length of the CDR3 is 13 residues.

The J gene is TRBJ1-1, the V gene TRBV5-1, with D possibly matching TRBD1 (6 bases). Germline CDR1 reads SGHRS; CDR2 reads YFSETQ. Between the trimmed V and J ends, which lost 2 bases and 8 bases, there was a span of 13 bases. The CDR3 has 13 residues. CDR3 coding DNA: TGCGCCAGCAGCTTCAGGGGATCATCCGAAGCTTTCTTT. It specifies CASSFRGSSEAFF.